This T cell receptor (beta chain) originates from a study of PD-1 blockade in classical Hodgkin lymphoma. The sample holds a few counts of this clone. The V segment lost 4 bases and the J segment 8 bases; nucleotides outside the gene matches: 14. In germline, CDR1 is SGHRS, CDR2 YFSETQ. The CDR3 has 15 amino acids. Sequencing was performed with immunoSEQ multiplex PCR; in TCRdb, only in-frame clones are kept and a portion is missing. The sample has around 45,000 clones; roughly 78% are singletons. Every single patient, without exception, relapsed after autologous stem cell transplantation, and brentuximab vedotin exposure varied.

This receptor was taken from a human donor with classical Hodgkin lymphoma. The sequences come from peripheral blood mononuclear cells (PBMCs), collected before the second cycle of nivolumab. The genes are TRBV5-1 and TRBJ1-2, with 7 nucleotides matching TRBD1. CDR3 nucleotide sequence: TGCGCCAGCAGCGATCAAGCACAGACAGGGAAAGGCTACACCTTC. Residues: CASSDQAQTGKGYTF.